This is a list of T cell receptor beta chains from one sample in a study of T-cell reconstitution after alpha-beta-depleted transplantation in children. TCRdb called the PCR reads again in MiXCR, with one record for every CDR3 protein. This table has roughly 420,000 distinct CDR3 sequences, around 15% appearing once. Material: PBMCs, mostly from graft donor cells, obtained 360 days after TCRalphabeta/CD19-depleted stem cell transplant. The receptors come from a boy younger than two who had a stem cell transplant for Wiskott-Aldrich syndrome, so the T cells may come from the graft donor. Each CDR3 is given with its conserved first and last residue.

14 | TRBV20-1 | CSAGTSGTFYEQYF
11 | TRBV10-3 | CAISLKDTQYF
16 | TRBV13 | CASSLPTGKSTGELFF
16 | TRBV7-6 | CASSLEGSLSTDTQYF
15 | TRBV2 | CASMETSGVQETQYF
16 | TRBV5-1 | CASSHGTVAPLYEQYF
14 | TRBV3-1 | CASSHYGADTEAFF
13 | TRBV29-1 | CSVRGLPGDTQYF
16 | TRBV4-1 | CASSRQPAGAMETQYF
11 | TRBV29-1 | CSVGVRDTQYF
15 | TRBV5-1 | CASSLGFNQYNEQFF
16 | TRBV7-9 | CASSLGGTGFQETQYF
13 | TRBV7-9 | CASSSLGGSEAFF
13 | TRBV29-1 | CSVVGQVTDEQFF
15 | TRBV6-1 | CASRPTGKAGEKLFF
14 | TRBV12-3/TRBV12-4 | CASTLTSGWYEQYF
14 | TRBV12-3/TRBV12-4 | CASSFDREFCEQYF
16 | TRBV27 | CASIKQGKSSYNEQFF
17 | TRBV5-8 | CASSPGPRKRATDTQYF
15 | TRBV15 | CATSRDQQGIYEQYF
15 | TRBV2 | CASSELSRAYNEQFF
13 | TRBV12-3/TRBV12-4 | CASSRTGEETQYF
13 | TRBV20-1 | CSARGMSSYEQYF
18 | TRBV11-1 | CASSLAGRLISGSNEQFF
15 | TRBV5-1 | CASSPRGVFGNTIYF
15 | TRBV28 | CASSQRLAAYNEQFF
13 | TRBV5-1 | CASTRQQGYEQYF